This entry concerns a single TCR beta chain. This CDR3 contains 14 residues. V lost 0 bases, J lost 9 bases, and 5 bases stayed unmatched. Germline V gene data show CDR1 as KGHSH and CDR2 as LQKENI. This entry belongs to a study of blood T cell repertoires in COVID-19. Across the study: Sites in the United States, Italy and Spain provided acute and convalescent COVID-19 samples. The cDNA or gDNA used as material had been derived from T cells, B-cell-depleted T cells, or PBMCs.

In the study's own analysis: For nucleated cells, counts were estimated from reference gene primer amplification. Produced via immunoSEQ multiplex PCR; TCRdb's table is partial and in-frame only. D and trimming come from the DNA, and the V and J calls and clone size come from that table. The sample shows roughly 71,000 clones, around 90% of them seen only once. This sequence joins TRBV18 and TRBJ2-1, with TRBD1 identical over 7 bases. The clonotype originates from a man between 50 and 59 years old with acute or convalescent COVID-19. The sequenced sample consisted of peripheral blood. The CDR3, as DNA: TGTGCCAGCTCACCACCCCTAGGGGACAGTGAGCAGTTCTTC. Protein product: CASSPPLGDSEQFF.